The clone carrying this TCR beta chain has ten or more counts. Its antigen is not identified. The data belong to a study of T cell repertoires in cytomegalovirus infection. Germline loops: CDR1 SGHNT, CDR2 YYREEE (reference sequence). V lost 4 bases to trimming and J lost 2 bases, with 17 bases between them. This CDR3 contains 16 residues. TCRdb re-called the reads through MiXCR, storing one row per CDR3 protein. Found here are approximately 130,000 distinct CDR3 sequences, around 25% of them singletons; the top ten hold about 37%. The receptor was isolated from a human donor in good health (CMV status not recorded). Some clones in this sample may be carry-over from other donors' samples. The chain couples TRBV5-4 to TRBJ2-3; the D gene is possibly TRBD2 (6 bases). The sample consisted of PBMCs, sequenced either directly or after in vitro stimulation (not recorded which). CDR3 bases: TGTGCCAGCAGCCCCGGGACTTCCCTAGACACAGATACGCAGTATTTT. Residues: CASSPGTSLDTDTQYF.